This TCR beta chain comes out of a study of blood T cell repertoires in COVID-19. Overall study: Some COVID-19 samples were acute and others convalescent; all came from the United States, Italy and Spain. The cDNA or gDNA used as material had been derived from T cells, B-cell-depleted T cells, or PBMCs.

Under the authors' procedure: Cell counts per sample came from amplifying reference gene primers. Profiling relied on immunoSEQ multiplex PCR, and the TCRdb table lists in-frame clones only, not all of them. V and J calls and clone size follow that table, whereas D and trimming were derived from the DNA. The data hold roughly 250,000 clones, with 84% observed a single time. This CDR3 contains 18 residues. Germline V gene sequence: CDR1 GTSNPN, CDR2 SVGIG (reference sequence). V lost 3 bases and J lost 0, with 18 bases in between. The chain joins TRBV30 to TRBJ1-6; D is unclear. The sequence was collected from a woman aged 40 to 50 who had recovered from COVID-19. The sample taken for sequencing was peripheral blood. The DNA for the CDR3 is TGTGCCTGGAGCCCCCGCAGGTCGGCGAGCTCCTATAATTCACCCCTCCACTTT. It translates to CAWSPRRSASSYNSPLHF. Complete variable domain (other parts from reference TRBV30 and TRBJ1-6): SQTIHQWPATLVQPVGSPLSLECTVEGTSNPNLYWYRQAAGRGLQLLFYSVGIGQISSEVPQNLSASRPQDRQFILSSKKLLLSDSGFYLCAWSPRRSASSYNSPLHFGNGTRLTVT.